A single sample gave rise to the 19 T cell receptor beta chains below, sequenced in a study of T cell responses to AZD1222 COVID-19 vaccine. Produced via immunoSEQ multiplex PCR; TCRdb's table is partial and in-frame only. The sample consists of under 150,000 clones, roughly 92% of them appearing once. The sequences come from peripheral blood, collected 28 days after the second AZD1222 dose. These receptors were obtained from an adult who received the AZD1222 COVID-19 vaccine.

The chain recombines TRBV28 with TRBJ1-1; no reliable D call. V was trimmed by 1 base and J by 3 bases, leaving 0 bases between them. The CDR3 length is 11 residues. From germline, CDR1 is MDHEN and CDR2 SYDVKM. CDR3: CASSLYTEAFF. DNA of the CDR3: TGTGCCAGCAGTTTATACACTGAAGCTTTCTTT.

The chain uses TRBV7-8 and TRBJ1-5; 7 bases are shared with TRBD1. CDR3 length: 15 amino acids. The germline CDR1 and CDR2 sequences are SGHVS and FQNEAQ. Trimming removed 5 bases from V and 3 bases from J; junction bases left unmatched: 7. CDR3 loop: CASSRARGNNQPQHF. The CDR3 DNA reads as TGTGCCAGCAGCCGAGCCAGGGGGAACAATCAGCCCCAGCATTTT. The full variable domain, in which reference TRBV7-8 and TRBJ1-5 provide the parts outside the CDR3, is GAGVSQSPRYKVAKRGQDVALRCDPISGHVSLFWYQQALGQGPEFLTYFQNEAQLDKSGLPSDRFFAERPEGSVSTLKIQRTQQEDSAVYLCASSRARGNNQPQHFGDGTRLSIL.

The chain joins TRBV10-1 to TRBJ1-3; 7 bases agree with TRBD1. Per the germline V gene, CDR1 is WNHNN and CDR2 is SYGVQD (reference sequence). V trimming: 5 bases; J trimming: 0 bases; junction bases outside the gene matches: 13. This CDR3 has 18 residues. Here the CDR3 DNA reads TGCGCCAGCAGTTCCCGGACAGGAGACTCTGACTCTGGAAACACCATATATTTT. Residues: CASSSRTGDSDSGNTIYF.

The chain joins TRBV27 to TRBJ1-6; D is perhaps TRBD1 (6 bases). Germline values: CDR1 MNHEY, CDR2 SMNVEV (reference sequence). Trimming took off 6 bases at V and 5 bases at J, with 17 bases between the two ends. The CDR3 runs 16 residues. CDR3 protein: CASRKIGGRNNSPLHF. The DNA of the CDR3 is TGTGCCAGCAGGAAGATCGGGGGCCGGAATAATTCACCCCTCCACTTT.

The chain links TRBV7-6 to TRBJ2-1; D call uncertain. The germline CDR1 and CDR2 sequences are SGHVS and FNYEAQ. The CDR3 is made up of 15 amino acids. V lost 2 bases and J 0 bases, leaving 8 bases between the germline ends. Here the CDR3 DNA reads TGTGCCAGCAGCTTACAGCTGAGCTCCTACAATGAGCAGTTCTTC. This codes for CASSLQLSSYNEQFF.

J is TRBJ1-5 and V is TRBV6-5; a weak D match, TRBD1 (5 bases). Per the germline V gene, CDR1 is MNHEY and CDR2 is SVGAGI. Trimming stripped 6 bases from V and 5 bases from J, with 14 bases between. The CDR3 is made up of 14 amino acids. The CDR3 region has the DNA TGTGCCAGCAGCCCGCAGGGAGGGGATCAGCCCCAGCATTTT. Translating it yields CASSPQGGDQPQHF.

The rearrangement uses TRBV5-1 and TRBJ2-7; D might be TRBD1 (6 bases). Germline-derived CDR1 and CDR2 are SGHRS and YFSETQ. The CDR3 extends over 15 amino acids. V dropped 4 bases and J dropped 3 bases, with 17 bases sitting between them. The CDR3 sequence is CASSISLTGYYEQYF. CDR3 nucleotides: TGCGCCAGCAGCATCAGCCTAACAGGGTACTACGAGCAGTACTTC.

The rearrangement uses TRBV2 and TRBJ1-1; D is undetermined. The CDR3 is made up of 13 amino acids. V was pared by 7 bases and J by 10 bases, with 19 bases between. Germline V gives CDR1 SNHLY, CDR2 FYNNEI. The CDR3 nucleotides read TGTGCCAGCATCCTCAACAGTAATCTGGGAGCTTTCTTT. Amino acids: CASILNSNLGAFF.

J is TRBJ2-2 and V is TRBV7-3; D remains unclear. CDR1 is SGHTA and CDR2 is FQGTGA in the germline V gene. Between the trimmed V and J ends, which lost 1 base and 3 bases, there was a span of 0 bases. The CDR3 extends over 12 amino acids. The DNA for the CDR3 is TGTGCCAGCAGCTTAAACACCGGGGAGCTGTTTTTT. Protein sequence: CASSLNTGELFF.

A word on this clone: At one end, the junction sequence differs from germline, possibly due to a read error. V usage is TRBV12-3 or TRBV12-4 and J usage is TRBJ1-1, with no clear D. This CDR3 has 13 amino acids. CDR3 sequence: CASGFSSLTEAFF. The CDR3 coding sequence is TGTGCCAGCGGTTTTTCCAGTCTCACTGAAGCTTTCTTT.

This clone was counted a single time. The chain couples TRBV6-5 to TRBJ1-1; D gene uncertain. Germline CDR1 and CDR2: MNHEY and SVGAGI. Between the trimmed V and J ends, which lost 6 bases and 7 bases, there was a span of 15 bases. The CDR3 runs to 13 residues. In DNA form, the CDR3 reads TGTGCCAGCAGGTCCGGTAATAATATTGAAGCTTTCTTT. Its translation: CASRSGNNIEAFF.

As DNA, the CDR3 is TGCGCCAGCAGCCAGCACACAGGGGCGGGTCAGCCCCAGCATTTT. Encoded protein: CASSQHTGAGQPQHF. This chain links TRBV4-3 with TRBJ1-5; 7 bases fit TRBD1. Germline V gene data show CDR1 as LGHNA and CDR2 as YSLEER. V lost 3 bases, J lost 6 bases, and 8 bases stayed unmatched. This CDR3 region has 15 residues.

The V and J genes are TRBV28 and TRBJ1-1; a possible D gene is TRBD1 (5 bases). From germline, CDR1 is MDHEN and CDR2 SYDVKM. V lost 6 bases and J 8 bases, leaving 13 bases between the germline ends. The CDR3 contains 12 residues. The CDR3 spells CASRGVKKEAFF. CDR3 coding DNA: TGTGCCAGCAGGGGGGTCAAGAAAGAAGCTTTCTTT.

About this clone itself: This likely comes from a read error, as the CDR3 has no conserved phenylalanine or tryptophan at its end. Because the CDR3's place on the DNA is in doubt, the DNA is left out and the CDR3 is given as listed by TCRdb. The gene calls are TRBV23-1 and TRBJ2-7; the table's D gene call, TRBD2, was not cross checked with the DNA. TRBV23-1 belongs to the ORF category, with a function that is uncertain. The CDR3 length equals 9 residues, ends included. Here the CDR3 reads CASSQSGSA.

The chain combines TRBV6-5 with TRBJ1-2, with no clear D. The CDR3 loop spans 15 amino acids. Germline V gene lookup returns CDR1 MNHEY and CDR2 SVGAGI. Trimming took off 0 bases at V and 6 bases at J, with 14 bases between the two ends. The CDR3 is CASSYSQKPRDGYTF. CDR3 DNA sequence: TGTGCCAGCAGTTACTCTCAAAAACCAAGGGATGGCTACACCTTC.

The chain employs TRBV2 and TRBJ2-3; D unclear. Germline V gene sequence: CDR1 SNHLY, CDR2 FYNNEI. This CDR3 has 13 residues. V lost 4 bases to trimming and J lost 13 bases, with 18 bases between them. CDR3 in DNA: TGTGCCAGCAGTGTAGGAACCGCACTTACAGAGTATTTT. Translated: CASSVGTALTEYF.

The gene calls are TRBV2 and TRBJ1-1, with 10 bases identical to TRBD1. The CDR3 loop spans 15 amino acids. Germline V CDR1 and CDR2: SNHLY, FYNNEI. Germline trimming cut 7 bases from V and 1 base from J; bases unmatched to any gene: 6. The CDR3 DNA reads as TGTGCCAGCATCCAGGACAGGGGGGCGAACACTGAAGCTTTCTTT. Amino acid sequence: CASIQDRGANTEAFF.

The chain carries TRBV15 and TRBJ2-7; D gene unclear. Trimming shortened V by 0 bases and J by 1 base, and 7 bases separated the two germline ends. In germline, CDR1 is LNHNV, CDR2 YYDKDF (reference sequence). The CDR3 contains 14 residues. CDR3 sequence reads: CATSRDGPSYEQYF. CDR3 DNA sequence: TGTGCCACCAGCAGAGACGGCCCGTCCTACGAGCAGTACTTC.

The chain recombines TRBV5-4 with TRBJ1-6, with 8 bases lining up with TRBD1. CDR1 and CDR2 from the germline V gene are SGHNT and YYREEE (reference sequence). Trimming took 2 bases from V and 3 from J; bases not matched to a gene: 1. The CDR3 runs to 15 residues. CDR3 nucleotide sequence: TGTGCCAGCAGCTTAGGACAGGGCTATAATTCACCCCTCCACTTT. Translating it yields CASSLGQGYNSPLHF.